This TCR beta chain was captured by sequencing in a study of identical twins. TCRdb called the 5' RACE reads again in MiXCR, with one record for every CDR3 protein. The sample contains about 700,000 distinct CDR3 sequences, around 5.7% of which appear only once. Concerning this clonotype itself: Its antigen is currently unknown.

Broader study findings: Whereas memory repertoires showed no such difference, abundant cord blood beta clonotypes carried fewer insertions.

Sequenced sample: naive T cells sorted from blood. The TCR was taken from a man between 18 and 29 years old in good health.

CDR3: CSVRGVRGYTF. For the CDR3, the DNA is TGCAGCGTTCGCGGGGTTCGGGGCTACACCTTC. V usage is TRBV29-1 and J usage is TRBJ1-2; no definite D call. Trimming removed 5 bases at V and 8 bases at J, with 12 bases between. The length of the CDR3 is 11 residues. From germline, CDR1 is SQVTM and CDR2 ANQGSEA.